Each of the 22 T cell receptor beta chains below was sequenced from the same sample in a study of T cells in Graves' hyperthyroidism and ophthalmopathy. Using RNA transcripts as the source, TCR beta CDR3 regions were amplified. RT-PCR in the first round (using the HTBI primer set) targeted the TCR CDR3. From the multiplex PCR reads, TCRdb called clonotypes with MiXCR, one entry per CDR3 protein. The sample consists of 610,000 or so distinct CDR3 sequences, under 60% of them appearing once. The specimen sequenced was peripheral blood or thyroid tissue (not recorded which). These receptors all come from a woman aged 18-30 years with Graves' hyperthyroidism.

The count of this clonotype is one. V usage is TRBV20-1 and J usage is TRBJ2-5; maybe TRBD2 (6 bases). Germline values: CDR1 DFQATT, CDR2 SNEGSKA (reference sequence). With 2 bases removed from V and 3 bases from J, the gap between germline ends came to 10 bases. The length of the CDR3 is 13 residues. The CDR3 sequence is CSARREWEETQYF. As DNA, the CDR3 is TGCAGTGCTAGACGGGAGTGGGAAGAGACCCAGTACTTC.

V gene TRBV29-1 combines with J gene TRBJ1-2, with TRBD1 matching 10 bases. Per germline, CDR1 SQVTM and CDR2 ANQGSEA. There are 13 residues in the CDR3. V dropped 8 bases and J dropped 6; count of bases not matched to a gene: 9. DNA of the CDR3: TGCAGCAACCCCGGGACAGGGGATCATGGCTACACCTTC. Translated, it gives CSNPGTGDHGYTF.

This clonotype was detected ten times or more. A junction end diverges from the germline sequence, so it may reflect a read error. CDR3: CASSPLAVQETQYF. In DNA, the CDR3 is TGTGCTAGCAGCCCTCTAGCGGTCCAAGAGACCCAGTACTTC. This sequence joins TRBV7-7 and TRBJ2-5; 7 bases are a match to TRBD2. The CDR3 has 14 amino acids. Germline CDR1 SSHAT, CDR2 FNYEAQ (reference sequence).

This clonotype was counted many times. CDR3 loop: CASRTGSFGYTF. CDR3 sequence (DNA): TGCGCCAGCAGGACAGGTTCCTTCGGCTACACCTTC. The V gene is TRBV10-2, the J gene TRBJ1-2, with TRBD1 as a possible D gene (6 bases). CDR3 length: 12 residues. Trimming removed 6 bases from V and 8 bases from J, with 13 bases in between. In germline, CDR1 is WSHSY, CDR2 SAAADI.

This clonotype was counted at least ten times. This CDR3 is CASSFAGPTFSGNTIYF. As DNA, the CDR3 is TGCGCCAGCAGCTTTGCGGGTCCAACCTTCTCTGGAAACACCATATATTTT. The chain employs TRBV5-1 and TRBJ1-3; D gene ambiguous. The CDR3 is 17 amino acids. Germline V gene lookup returns CDR1 SGHRS and CDR2 YFSETQ. V was shortened by 2 bases and J by 0 bases, with 15 bases between the two germline ends.

In its sample, this clonotype was seen many times. The chain combines TRBV14 with TRBJ1-1; D may be TRBD1 (5 bases). V was shortened by 1 base and J by 4 bases, with 13 bases between the two germline ends. This CDR3 region has 15 residues. CDR1 is SGHDN and CDR2 is FVKESK in the germline V gene. This chain's CDR3 is CASSQVGRRGTEAFF. CDR3 nucleotide sequence: TGTGCCAGCAGCCAAGTAGGCCGGAGGGGCACTGAAGCTTTCTTT.

In its sample, this clonotype was seen many times. The rearrangement uses TRBV6-5 and TRBJ2-7, with D perhaps TRBD1 (5 bases). Germline-derived CDR1 and CDR2 are MNHEY and SVGAGI. The CDR3 sequence is 14 residues long. V was cut by 5 bases and J by 4 bases, with 15 bases left in between. CDR3 bases: TGTGCCAGCAGTCCGCGAAAGGGGCCTTACGAGCAGTACTTC. Translation: CASSPRKGPYEQYF.

This clonotype was counted at least ten times. The genes are TRBV29-1 and TRBJ1-3; D remains unclear. Germline CDR1 and CDR2: SQVTM and ANQGSEA. Trimming removed 6 bases from V and 0 bases from J, with 12 bases in between. CDR3 length: 14 amino acids. CDR3 residues: CSVGPRSSGNTIYF. CDR3 DNA sequence: TGCAGCGTAGGACCTCGAAGCTCTGGAAACACCATATATTTT.

V and J are TRBV20-1 and TRBJ2-7, with D tentatively TRBD2 (6 bases). Germline lookup yields CDR1 DFQATT and CDR2 SNEGSKA (reference sequence). V shed 6 bases and J shed 2 bases, with 11 bases lying between them. The CDR3 is 12 residues long. CDR3 region: CSAGGLPYEQYF. In DNA form, the CDR3 reads TGCAGTGCGGGAGGCCTTCCCTACGAGCAGTACTTC.

The chain couples TRBV12-3 or TRBV12-4 to TRBJ2-5; a possible D gene is TRBD1 (5 bases). The CDR3 covers 16 residues. V was cut by 6 bases and J by 1 base, with 18 bases left in between. CDR3 sequence (DNA): TGTGCCAGCAGCCTTCAGCAGGGCAGCGCCCAAGAGACCCAGTACTTC. Residues: CASSLQQGSAQETQYF.

This clonotype was picked up many times. The chain employs TRBV5-1 and TRBJ2-5; possible D gene TRBD1, 5 bases. Trimming removed 1 base at V and 3 bases at J, with 7 bases between. This CDR3 has 13 residues. CDR1 and CDR2 from the germline V gene are SGHRS and YFSETQ. The CDR3 bases are TGCGCCAGCAGCTTGCAAGGGGAAGAGACCCAGTACTTC. This translates into CASSLQGEETQYF.

V gene TRBV7-3 combines with J gene TRBJ2-3, with D maybe TRBD2 (6 bases). Trimming took 4 bases from V and 2 from J, leaving 16 bases between them. This CDR3 has 16 residues. In germline, CDR1 is SGHTA, CDR2 FQGTGA. CDR3 protein: CASSSEGPSPTDTQYF. The CDR3 bases are TGTGCCAGCAGCTCGGAGGGCCCCTCTCCCACAGATACGCAGTATTTT.

This clonotype was seen repeatedly, ten times or more. The V and J genes are TRBV14 and TRBJ1-3, with 7 nucleotides matching TRBD1. After removal of 4 bases from V and 3 bases from J, the junction contained 6 bases not matched to a gene. This CDR3 is 15 amino acids long. Germline V gene sequence: CDR1 SGHDN, CDR2 FVKESK. In nucleotides, the CDR3 is TGTGCCAGCAGCCCTTGGACAGGTTTTGGAAACACCATATATTTT. This encodes CASSPWTGFGNTIYF.

Remarks on this clonotype: This may stem from a read error, because a much larger clone lies one nucleotide away. The CDR3 region is CASSFVYNSPLHF. CDR3 in DNA: TGTGCCAGCAGTTTCGTCTATAATTCACCCCTCCACTTT. V is TRBV27 and J is TRBJ1-6; no clear D gene. Trimming shortened V by 3 bases and J by 3 bases, and 3 bases separated the two germline ends. This CDR3 spans 13 amino acids. Germline lookup yields CDR1 MNHEY and CDR2 SMNVEV (reference sequence).

The chain employs TRBV15 and TRBJ2-6, with 9 nucleotides matching TRBD1. V lost 8 bases, J lost 3 bases, and 8 bases stayed unmatched. Per germline, CDR1 LNHNV and CDR2 YYDKDF (reference sequence). This CDR3 region has 16 residues. CDR3 sequence: CATEEQGAYGANVLTF. In DNA form, the CDR3 reads TGTGCCACCGAGGAACAGGGGGCCTATGGGGCCAACGTCCTGACTTTC.

The genes are TRBV6-2 or TRBV6-3 and TRBJ2-7; 10 nucleotides line up with TRBD2. This CDR3 has 15 residues. V gave up 10 bases and J gave up 2 bases; unmatched junction bases: 11. Germline V CDR1 and CDR2: MNHEY, SVGEGT. The CDR3 spells CANNDWSGRAYEQYF. The CDR3 region has the DNA TGTGCCAACAATGACTGGAGCGGGAGGGCCTACGAGCAGTACTTC.

This rearrangement joins TRBV10-2 to TRBJ2-3, with 14 bases matching TRBD2. This CDR3 has 16 residues. J lost 5 bases, V lost 6 bases, and 7 bases had no gene match. Germline CDR1 is WSHSY and CDR2 is SAAADI. The CDR3 loop is CASRGTSGRVGDTQYF. In DNA form, the CDR3 reads TGCGCCAGCAGGGGGACTAGCGGGAGAGTAGGAGATACGCAGTATTTT.

This clonotype was counted ten times or more. The V and J genes are TRBV6-5 and TRBJ2-5; 10 bases match TRBD2. With 2 bases clipped from V and 3 bases from J, the junction kept 6 bases outside the gene matches. CDR1 is MNHEY, CDR2 SVGAGI, per germline. The CDR3 totals 16 residues. The CDR3 nucleotides are TGTGCCAGCAGTTACGCCGGGACTAGCGAGAAAGAGACCCAGTACTTC. Translation: CASSYAGTSEKETQYF.

A few counts support this clonotype. J is TRBJ2-7 and V is TRBV2; TRBD2 matches 14 bases. With the DNA end fitting TRBJ2-1 better, the J assignment may be wrong. Germline V gene lookup returns CDR1 SNHLY and CDR2 FYNNEI. CDR3 length: 16 amino acids. The CDR3 here is CASSGEGLAGVNEQFF. CDR3 DNA sequence: TGTGCCAGCAGCGGAGAGGGACTAGCGGGAGTCAATGAGCAGTTCTTC.

The chain combines TRBV12-3 or TRBV12-4 with TRBJ2-7; no clear D. Trimming took 6 bases from V and 6 from J, leaving 9 bases between them. The CDR3 contains 11 residues. DNA for the CDR3: TGTGCCAGCAGGGGGTCGCTCGAGCAGTACTTC. Translated: CASRGSLEQYF.

Ten or more counts support this clonotype. The gene calls are TRBV6-6 and TRBJ2-7; D remains ambiguous. The CDR3 is 14 amino acids. Germline lookup yields CDR1 MNHNY and CDR2 SVGAGI (reference sequence). Deletions cut 0 bases from V and 3 bases from J, with 9 bases between. This CDR3 reads CASSYSGLNYEQYF. CDR3 DNA: TGTGCCAGCAGTTACTCCGGGTTAAACTACGAGCAGTACTTC.

This clonotype was seen just once. This chain links TRBV20-1 with TRBJ2-7; TRBD1 agrees at 9 bases. The CDR3 is 15 residues long. Germline V gene data show CDR1 as DFQATT and CDR2 as SNEGSKA (reference sequence). V shed 5 bases, J shed 6 bases, and the junction held 14 bases outside the gene matches. The CDR3: CSAPVGTGRTFEQYF. The CDR3 DNA reads TGCAGTGCTCCCGTGGGGACAGGGAGGACCTTCGAGCAGTACTTC.